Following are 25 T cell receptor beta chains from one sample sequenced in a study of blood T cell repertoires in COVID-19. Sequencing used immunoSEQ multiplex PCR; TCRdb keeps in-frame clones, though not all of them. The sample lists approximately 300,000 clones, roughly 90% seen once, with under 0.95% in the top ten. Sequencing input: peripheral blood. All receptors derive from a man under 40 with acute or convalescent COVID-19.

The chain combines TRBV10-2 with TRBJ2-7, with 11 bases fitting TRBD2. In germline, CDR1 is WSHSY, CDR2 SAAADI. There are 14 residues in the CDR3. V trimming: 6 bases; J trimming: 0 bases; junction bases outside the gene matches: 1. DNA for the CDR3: TGCGCCAGCAGGACTAGCGGGATCTCCTACGAGCAGTACTTC. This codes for CASRTSGISYEQYF.

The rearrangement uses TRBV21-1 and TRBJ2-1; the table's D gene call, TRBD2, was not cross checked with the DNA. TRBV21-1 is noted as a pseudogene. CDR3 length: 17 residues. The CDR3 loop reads CASSRVGLAGDYNEQFF. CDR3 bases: TGTGCCAGCAGCAGGGTAGGGCTAGCGGGAGATTACAATGAGCAGTTCTTC.

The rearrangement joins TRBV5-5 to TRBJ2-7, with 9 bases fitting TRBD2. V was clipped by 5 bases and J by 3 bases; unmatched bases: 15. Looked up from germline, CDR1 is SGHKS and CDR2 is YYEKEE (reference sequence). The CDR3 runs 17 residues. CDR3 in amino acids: CASRGAGVAGDLYEQYF. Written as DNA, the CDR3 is TGTGCCAGCAGGGGGGCAGGTGTAGCGGGAGACCTCTACGAGCAGTACTTC.

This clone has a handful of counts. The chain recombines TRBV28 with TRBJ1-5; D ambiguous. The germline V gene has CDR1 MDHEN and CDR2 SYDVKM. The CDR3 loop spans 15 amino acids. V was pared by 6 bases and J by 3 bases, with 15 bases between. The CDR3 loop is CASSQSGILNQPQHF. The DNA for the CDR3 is TGTGCCAGCAGCCAGTCCGGGATTCTCAATCAGCCCCAGCATTTT.

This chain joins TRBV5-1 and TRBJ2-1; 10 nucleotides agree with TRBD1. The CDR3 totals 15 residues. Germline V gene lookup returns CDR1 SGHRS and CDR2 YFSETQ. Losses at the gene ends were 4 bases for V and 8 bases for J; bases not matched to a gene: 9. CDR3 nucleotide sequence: TGCGCCAGCAGCCGACAGGGGGCGGAATCGCATGAGCAGTTCTTC. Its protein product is CASSRQGAESHEQFF. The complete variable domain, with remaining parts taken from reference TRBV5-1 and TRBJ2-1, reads KAGVTQTPRYLIKTRGQQVTLSCSPISGHRSVSWYQQTPGQGLQFLFEYFSETQRNKGNFPGRFSGRQFSNSRSEMNVSTLELGDSALYLCASSRQGAESHEQFFGPGTRLTVL.

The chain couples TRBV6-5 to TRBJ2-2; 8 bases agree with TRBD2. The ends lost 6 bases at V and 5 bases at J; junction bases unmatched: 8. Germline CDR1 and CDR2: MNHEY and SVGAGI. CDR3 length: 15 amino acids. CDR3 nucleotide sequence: TGTGCCAGCAGCCTAAATCGGGGGGGGACCGGGGAGCTGTTTTTT. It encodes CASSLNRGGTGELFF.

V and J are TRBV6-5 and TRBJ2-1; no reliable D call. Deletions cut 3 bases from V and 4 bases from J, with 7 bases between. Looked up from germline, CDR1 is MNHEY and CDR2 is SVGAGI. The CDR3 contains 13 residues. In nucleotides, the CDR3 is TGTGCCAGCAGTTATTCCAAATACAATGAGCAGTTCTTC. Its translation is CASSYSKYNEQFF.

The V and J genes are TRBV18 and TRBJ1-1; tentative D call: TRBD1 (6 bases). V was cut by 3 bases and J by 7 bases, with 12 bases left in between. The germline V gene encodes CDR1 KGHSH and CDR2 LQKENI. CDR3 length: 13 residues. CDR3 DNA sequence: TGTGCCAGCTCACCGGCTAGGGGGTTTGAAGCTTTCTTT. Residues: CASSPARGFEAFF.

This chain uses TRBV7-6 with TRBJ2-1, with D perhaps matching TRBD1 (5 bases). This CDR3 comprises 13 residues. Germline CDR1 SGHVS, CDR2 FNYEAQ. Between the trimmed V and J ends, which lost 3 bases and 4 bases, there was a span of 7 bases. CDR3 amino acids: CASSFQGYNEQFF. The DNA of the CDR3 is TGTGCCAGCAGCTTCCAGGGTTACAATGAGCAGTTCTTC.

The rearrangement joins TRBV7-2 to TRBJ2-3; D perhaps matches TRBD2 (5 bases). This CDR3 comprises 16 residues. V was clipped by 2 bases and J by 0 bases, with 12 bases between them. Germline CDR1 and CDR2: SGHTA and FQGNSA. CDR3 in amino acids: CASSLNVASSTDTQYF. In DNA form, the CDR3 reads TGTGCCAGCAGCTTAAATGTTGCTAGCAGCACAGATACGCAGTATTTT.

The CDR3 loop reads CASSGQGGYEQYF. The CDR3 DNA is TGTGCCAGCAGTGGGCAGGGTGGCTACGAGCAGTACTTC. This rearrangement joins TRBV2 to TRBJ2-7; a possible D gene is TRBD1 (5 bases). Between the trimmed V and J ends, which lost 4 bases and 3 bases, there was a span of 10 bases. The CDR3 spans 13 residues. Germline V gene lookup returns CDR1 SNHLY and CDR2 FYNNEI.

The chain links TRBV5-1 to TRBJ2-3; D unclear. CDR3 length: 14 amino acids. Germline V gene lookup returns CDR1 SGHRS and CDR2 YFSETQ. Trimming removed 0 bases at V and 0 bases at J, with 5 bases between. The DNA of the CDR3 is TGCGCCAGCAGCTTGGGGGCTAGCACAGATACGCAGTATTTT. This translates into CASSLGASTDTQYF.

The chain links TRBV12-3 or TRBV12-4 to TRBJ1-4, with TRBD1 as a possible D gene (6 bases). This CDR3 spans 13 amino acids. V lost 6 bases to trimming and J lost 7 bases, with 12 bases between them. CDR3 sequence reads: CASRNRESEKLFF. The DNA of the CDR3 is TGTGCCAGCAGAAACAGGGAAAGTGAAAAACTGTTTTTT.

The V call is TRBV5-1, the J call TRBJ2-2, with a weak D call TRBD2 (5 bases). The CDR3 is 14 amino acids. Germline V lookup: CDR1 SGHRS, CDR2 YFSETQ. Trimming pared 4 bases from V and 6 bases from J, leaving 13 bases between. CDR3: CASSMGSWAGELFF. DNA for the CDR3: TGCGCCAGCAGCATGGGGAGTTGGGCCGGGGAGCTGTTTTTT.

The DNA of the CDR3 is TGTGCCAGCTCATCGGGACAGGGGGCCTTCTCTCCCGGGGAGCTGTTTTTT. This encodes CASSSGQGAFSPGELFF. The chain combines TRBV18 with TRBJ2-2; 12 bases map to TRBD1. After removal of 5 bases from V and 6 bases from J, the junction contained 10 bases not matched to a gene. From germline, CDR1 is KGHSH and CDR2 LQKENI. The CDR3 sequence is 17 residues long.

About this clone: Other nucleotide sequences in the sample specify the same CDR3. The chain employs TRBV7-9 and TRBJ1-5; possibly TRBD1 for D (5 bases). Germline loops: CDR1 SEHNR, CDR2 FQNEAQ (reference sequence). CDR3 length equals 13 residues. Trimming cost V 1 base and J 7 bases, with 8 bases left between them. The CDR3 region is CASSLGGDQPQHF. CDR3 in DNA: TGTGCCAGCAGCTTAGGGGGGGACCAGCCCCAGCATTTT.

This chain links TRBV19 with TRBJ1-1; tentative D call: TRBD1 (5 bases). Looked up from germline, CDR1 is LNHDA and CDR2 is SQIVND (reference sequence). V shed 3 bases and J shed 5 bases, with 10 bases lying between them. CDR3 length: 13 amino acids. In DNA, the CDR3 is TGTGCCAGTAGTATGTCCAGGGTGACTGAAGCTTTCTTT. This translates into CASSMSRVTEAFF.

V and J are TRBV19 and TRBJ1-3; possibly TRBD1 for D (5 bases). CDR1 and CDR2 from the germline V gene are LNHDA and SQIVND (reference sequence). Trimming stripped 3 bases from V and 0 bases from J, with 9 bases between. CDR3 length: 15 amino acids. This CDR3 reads CASSIGHYSGNTIYF. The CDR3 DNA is TGTGCCAGTAGTATTGGACACTACTCTGGAAACACCATATATTTT.

CDR3 region: CASSVEWTPPGNTIYF. DNA for the CDR3: TGTGCCAGCAGCGTAGAATGGACGCCACCAGGGAACACCATATATTTT. This rearrangement joins TRBV9 to TRBJ1-3; a weak D match, TRBD1 (5 bases). CDR1 SGDLS and CDR2 YYNGEE come from the germline V gene. CDR3 length equals 16 residues. With 0 bases removed from V and 7 bases from J, the gap between germline ends came to 17 bases.

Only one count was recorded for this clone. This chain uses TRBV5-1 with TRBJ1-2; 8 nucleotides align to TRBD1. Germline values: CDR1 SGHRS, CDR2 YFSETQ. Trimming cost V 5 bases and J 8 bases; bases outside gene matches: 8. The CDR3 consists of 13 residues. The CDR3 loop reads CASRSPGGWGYTF. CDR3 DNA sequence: TGCGCCAGCAGATCCCCAGGGGGCTGGGGCTACACCTTC.

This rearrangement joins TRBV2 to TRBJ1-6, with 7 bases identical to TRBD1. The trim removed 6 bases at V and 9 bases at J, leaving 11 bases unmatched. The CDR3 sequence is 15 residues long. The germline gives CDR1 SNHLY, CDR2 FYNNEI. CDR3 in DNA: TGTGCCAGCAGGGGAACGCAGGGGGTCCGTTCACCCCTCCACTTT. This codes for CASRGTQGVRSPLHF. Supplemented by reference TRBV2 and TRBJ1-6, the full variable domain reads EPEVTQTPSHQVTQMGQEVILRCVPISNHLYFYWYRQILGQKVEFLVSFYNNEISEKSEIFDDQFSVERPDGSNFTLKIRSTKLEDSAMYFCASRGTQGVRSPLHFGNGTRLTVT.

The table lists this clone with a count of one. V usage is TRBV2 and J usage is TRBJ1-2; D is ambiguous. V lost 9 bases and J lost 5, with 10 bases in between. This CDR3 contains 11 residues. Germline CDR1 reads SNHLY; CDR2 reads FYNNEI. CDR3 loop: CASNPVYGYTF. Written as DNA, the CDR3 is TGTGCCAGTAATCCAGTTTATGGCTACACCTTC. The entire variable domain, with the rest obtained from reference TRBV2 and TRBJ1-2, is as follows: EPEVTQTPSHQVTQMGQEVILRCVPISNHLYFYWYRQILGQKVEFLVSFYNNEISEKSEIFDDQFSVERPDGSNFTLKIRSTKLEDSAMYFCASNPVYGYTFGSGTRLTVV.

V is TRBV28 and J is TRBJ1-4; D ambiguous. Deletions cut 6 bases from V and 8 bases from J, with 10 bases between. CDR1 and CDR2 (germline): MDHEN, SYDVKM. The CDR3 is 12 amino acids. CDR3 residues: CASRDEVEKLFF. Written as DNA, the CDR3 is TGTGCCAGCAGGGATGAGGTAGAAAAACTGTTTTTT.

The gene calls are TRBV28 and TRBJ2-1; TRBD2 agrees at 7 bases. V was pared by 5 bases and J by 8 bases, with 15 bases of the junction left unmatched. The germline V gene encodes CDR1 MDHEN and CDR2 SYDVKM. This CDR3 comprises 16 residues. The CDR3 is CASSTPSGSDPHEQFF. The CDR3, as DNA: TGTGCCAGCAGTACTCCTAGCGGAAGTGATCCCCATGAGCAGTTCTTC.

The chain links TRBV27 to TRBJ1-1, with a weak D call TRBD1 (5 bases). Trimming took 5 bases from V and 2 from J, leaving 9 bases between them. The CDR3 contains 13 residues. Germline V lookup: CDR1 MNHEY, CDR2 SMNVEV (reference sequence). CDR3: CASSPRGNTEAFF. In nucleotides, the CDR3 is TGTGCCAGCAGTCCAAGGGGCAACACTGAAGCTTTCTTT.